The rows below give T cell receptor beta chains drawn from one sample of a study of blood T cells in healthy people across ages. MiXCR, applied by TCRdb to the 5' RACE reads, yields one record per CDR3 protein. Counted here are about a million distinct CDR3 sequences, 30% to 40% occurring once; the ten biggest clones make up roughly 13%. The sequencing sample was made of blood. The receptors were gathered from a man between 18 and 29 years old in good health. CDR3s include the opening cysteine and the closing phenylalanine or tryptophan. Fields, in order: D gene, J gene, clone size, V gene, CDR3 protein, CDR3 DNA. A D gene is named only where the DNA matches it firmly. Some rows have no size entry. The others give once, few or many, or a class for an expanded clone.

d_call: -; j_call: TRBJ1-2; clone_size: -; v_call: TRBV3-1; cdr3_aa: CASSHDREPNYGYTF; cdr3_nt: TGTGCCAGCAGCCATGATAGGGAGCCTAACTATGGCTACACCTTC
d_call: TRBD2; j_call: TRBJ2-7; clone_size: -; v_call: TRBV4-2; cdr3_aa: CASSQEAGEIYEQYF; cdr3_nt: TGTGCCAGCAGCCAAGAAGCGGGGGAGATCTACGAGCAGTACTTC
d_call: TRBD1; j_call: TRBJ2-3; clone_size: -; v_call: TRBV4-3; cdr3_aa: CASSHGTGGRTDTQYF; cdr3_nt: TGCGCCAGCAGCCACGGGACAGGGGGCCGCACAGATACGCAGTATTTT
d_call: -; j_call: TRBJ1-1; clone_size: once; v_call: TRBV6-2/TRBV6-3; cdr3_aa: CASSYGGRVNTEAFF; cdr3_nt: TGTGCCAGCAGTTATGGGGGTAGGGTGAACACTGAAGCTTTCTTT
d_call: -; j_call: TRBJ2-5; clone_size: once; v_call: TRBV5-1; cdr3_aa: CTSSLAGNEQYF; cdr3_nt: TGCACCAGCAGCTTGGCGGGTAATGAGCAGTACTTC
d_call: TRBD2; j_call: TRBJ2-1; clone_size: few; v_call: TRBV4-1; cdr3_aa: CASSQDELAGGYNEQFF; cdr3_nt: TGCGCCAGCAGCCAAGATGAACTAGCGGGGGGATACAATGAGCAGTTCTTC
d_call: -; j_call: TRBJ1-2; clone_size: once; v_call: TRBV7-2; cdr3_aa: CTSRPHPANYGYTF; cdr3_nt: TGTACCAGCAGACCCCACCCTGCTAACTATGGCTACACCTTC
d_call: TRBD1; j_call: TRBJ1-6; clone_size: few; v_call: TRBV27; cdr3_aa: CASSLGDRLNSPLHF; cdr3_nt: TGTGCCAGCAGTTTGGGGGACAGGCTTAATTCACCCCTCCACTTT
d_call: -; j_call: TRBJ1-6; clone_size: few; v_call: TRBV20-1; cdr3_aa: CSALDGRNNSPLHF; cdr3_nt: TGCAGTGCCCTCGACGGCCGCAATAATTCACCCCTCCACTTT
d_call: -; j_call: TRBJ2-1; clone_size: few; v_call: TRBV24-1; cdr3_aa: CATSAPEGRPLNNEQFF; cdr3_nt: TGTGCCACCAGTGCCCCTGAAGGACGGCCGCTCAACAATGAGCAGTTCTTC
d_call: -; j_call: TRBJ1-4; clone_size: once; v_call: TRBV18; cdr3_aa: CASSPTNLATNEKLFF; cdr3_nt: TGTGCCAGCTCACCGACGAATTTAGCAACTAATGAAAAACTGTTTTTT
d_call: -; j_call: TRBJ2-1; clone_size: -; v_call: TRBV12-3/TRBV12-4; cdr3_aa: CASSSVQGGFYNEQFF; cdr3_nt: TGTGCCAGCAGTTCGGTACAGGGGGGGTTCTACAATGAGCAGTTCTTC
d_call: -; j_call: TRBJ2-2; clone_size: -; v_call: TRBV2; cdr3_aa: CASRRDGELFF; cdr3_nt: TGTGCCAGCAGAAGAGACGGGGAGCTGTTTTTT
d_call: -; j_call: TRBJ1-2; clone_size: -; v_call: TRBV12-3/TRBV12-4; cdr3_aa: CASSLALGNVGYTF; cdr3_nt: TGTGCCAGCAGTTTAGCGCTCGGCAACGTTGGCTACACCTTC
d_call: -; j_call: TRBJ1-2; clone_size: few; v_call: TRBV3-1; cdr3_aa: CASSPTGYKPYYGYTF; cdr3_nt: TGTGCCAGCAGCCCGACCGGATACAAACCCTACTATGGCTACACCTTC
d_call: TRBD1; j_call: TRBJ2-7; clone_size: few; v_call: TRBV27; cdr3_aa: CASSLGQGFPSYNEQYF; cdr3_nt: TGTGCCAGCAGTTTGGGACAGGGATTCCCCTCCTACAATGAGCAGTACTTC
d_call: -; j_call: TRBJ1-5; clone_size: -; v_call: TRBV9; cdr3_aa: CASSGDRSNQPQHF; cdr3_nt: TGTGCCAGCAGCGGCGACAGAAGCAATCAGCCCCAGCATTTT
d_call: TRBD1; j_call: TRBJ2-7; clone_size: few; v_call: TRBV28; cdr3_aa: CASSSPGTGKSYEQYF; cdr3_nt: TGTGCCAGCAGTTCCCCCGGGACAGGGAAATCCTACGAGCAGTACTTC
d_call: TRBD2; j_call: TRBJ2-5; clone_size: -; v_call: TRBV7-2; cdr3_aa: CASSLDPMGGIKSKQYF; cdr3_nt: TGTGCCAGCAGCTTAGATCCTATGGGGGGGATAAAGTCTAAGCAGTACTTC
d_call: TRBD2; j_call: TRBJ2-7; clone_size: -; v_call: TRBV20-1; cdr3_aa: CSARDFRAGVSYNEQYF; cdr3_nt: TGCAGTGCTAGAGATTTTCGAGCGGGGGTCTCCTACAATGAGCAGTACTTC
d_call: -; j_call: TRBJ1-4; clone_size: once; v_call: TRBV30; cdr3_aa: CAWTSRTGEKLFF; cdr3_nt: TGTGCCTGGACGTCCCGGACCGGTGAAAAACTGTTTTTT
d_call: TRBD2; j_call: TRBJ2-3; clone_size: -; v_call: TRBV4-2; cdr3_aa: CASSQELSGGLSTDTQYF; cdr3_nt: TGTGCCAGCAGCCAAGAGTTGAGCGGGGGCCTTAGCACAGATACGCAGTATTTT
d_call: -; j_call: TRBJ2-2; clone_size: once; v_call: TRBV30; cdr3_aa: CAWSTGANTGELFF; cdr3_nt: TGTGCCTGGAGTACGGGGGCGAACACCGGGGAGCTGTTTTTT
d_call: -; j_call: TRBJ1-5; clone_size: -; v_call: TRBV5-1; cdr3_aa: CASSLDTGSNQPQHF; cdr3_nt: TGCGCCAGCAGCTTGGATACAGGGAGCAATCAGCCCCAGCATTTT